This TCR beta chain comes out of a study of blood T cell repertoires in COVID-19. Trimming removed 0 bases from V and 7 bases from J; junction bases left unmatched: 6. Germline lookup yields CDR1 MGHDK and CDR2 SYGVNS. The CDR3 is 15 residues long. Study members were between roughly 18 and 100 years old and lived in some 22 US regions. Profiling relied on immunoSEQ multiplex PCR, and the TCRdb table lists in-frame clones only, not all of them. Of around 400,000 clones in the sample, 90% to 95% were seen once. The rearrangement uses TRBV25-1 and TRBJ2-1; 7 nucleotides agree with TRBD2. The sequence derives from a woman aged 35 to 49 who had been exposed to COVID-19. Material: PBMCs or T cells enriched from blood (not recorded which). The CDR3 DNA reads TGTGCCAGCAGTGAATATGGGGGGGGGAGGAATGAGCAGTTCTTC. Translation: CASSEYGGGRNEQFF. Supplemented by reference TRBV25-1 and TRBJ2-1, the full variable domain reads EADIYQTPRYLVIGTGKKITLECSQTMGHDKMYWYQQDPGMELHLIHYSYGVNSTEKGDLSSESTVSRIRTEHFPLTLESARPSHTSQYLCASSEYGGGRNEQFFGPGTRLTVL.